Sequencing of this TCR beta chain was carried out in a study of control samples from healthy donors and cancer patients. Sequenced by immunoSEQ multiplex PCR; TCRdb stores in-frame clones only, minus some. Of 70,000 or so clones listed, roughly 91% are singletons. This TCR was sampled from a man between 60 and 75 years old with lung cancer. The sample was PBMCs.

The CDR3 DNA reads TGTGCCAGCAGGTCGGTGGGCACTGAAGCTTTCTTT. Translated: CASRSVGTEAFF. The chain couples TRBV3-1 (or the pseudogene TRBV3-2) to TRBJ1-1, with D uncertain. Germline V gene data show CDR1 as LGHDT and CDR2 as YNNKEL (reference sequence). The CDR3 runs 12 residues. The V end lost 6 bases, the J end lost 4 bases, and 9 bases lay between the germline ends.